This record concerns one TCR beta chain sequence. This clone's antigen is unknown. The record has no base qualities; no much larger clone is one base away. The entry originates in a study of blood T cell repertoires in COVID-19 (TCRdb year 2020). About the investigation overall: Collaborator samples came from the United States, Italy and Spain and covered acute and convalescent phases of COVID-19. The material from the prospective study consisted of cDNA or gDNA derived from T cells, B-cell-depleted T cells, or PBMCs. Subjects who had been exposed to COVID-19, were actively infected with it, or had recovered from it provided the deeply sampled blood TCRbeta repertoires that made up the dataset. The repertoires were released in a freely available public database intended as a resource for research on the immune response to SARS-CoV-2. The samples were drawn from two sources: the first 160 participants of the ongoing ImmuneRACE study, and 1,200 or so subjects contributed by 6 global collaborators. A de-identified subject ID, COVID-19 status, age in years and sex were almost always included in the sample metadata. HLA class I and class II types, where available, came from metadata supplied by the sample provider rather than from assay-based typing. Results and caveats for the whole study, not just this receptor: How much clinical and demographic metadata was included differed by source and by participant, and the metadata was provided uncurated.

From the cysteine up to the phenylalanine, the CDR3 has a length of 14 residues. Left in the record is the CDR3 DNA by itself, 42 bases read in frame from the first base. Looking up the germline V gene yields CDR1 SGHAT and CDR2 FQNNGV. The junction carries 10 bases between V and J, which are trimmed by 4 bases and 3 bases respectively. TCRbeta CDR3 regions were amplified from genomic DNA using the immunoSEQ Assay, a bias-controlled multiplex PCR. Under the source paper's analysis protocol: Nucleated cell counts per sample were estimated from amplification of reference gene primers within the assay. To quantify the absolute abundance of each unique TCRbeta CDR3 rearrangement, sequence reads were collapsed and filtered. Productive Simpson clonality was computed per sample as the square root of Simpson's diversity index over productive rearrangements. TCRdb limited this immuneACCESS table to in-frame rearrangements with V and J called. A share of clones is missing; checked studies link under half to unresolved V genes, and the rest is unexplained. V and J calls and clone size are copied from that table; D and trimming were computed from the DNA. The sample records more than 70,000 clones, roughly 87% of which are singletons. The top ten clones comprise 3% of the sample.

Whole blood was collected in K2EDTA tubes by collaborating institutions according to the institutions' own protocols. For TCRbeta analysis, collaborators shipped samples as frozen whole blood, isolated PBMCs, or DNA extracted from either of those sample types. The source of this sequence is a woman aged 50 to 60 with active or convalescent COVID-19. Recombination connected TRBV11-2 to TRBJ1-5; TRBD1 could be the D gene, as 5 bases match. The specimen sequenced was peripheral blood. The nucleotide sequence reads as follows: TGTGCCAGCAGCTCCCAGGGTACCAATCAGCCCCAGCATTTT. Its coded protein is CASSSQGTNQPQHF.